This TCR beta chain was obtained from a study of T cell clones after liver transplantation. For the study at large: TCRbeta sequencing after a pre-transplant mixed lymphocyte reaction identified graft-donor-reactive clones, later tracked in post-transplant blood. At least one year of complete immunosuppression withdrawal without enzymes over twice normal defined tolerance. HCV positivity affected three of eight recipients; the rest lacked autoimmune or viral indications.

Germline lookup yields CDR1 KGHSH and CDR2 LQKENI. The CDR3 extends over 14 amino acids. V lost 2 bases, J lost 5 bases, and 7 bases lay in between. The data were produced by immunoSEQ multiplex PCR, yet TCRdb's version contains in-frame clones alone and is incomplete. In the table there are tens of thousands of clones, more than 70% of which are singletons. Sorting of unstimulated PBMCs yielded separate CD3+CD4+ and CD3+CD8+ fractions. This chain joins TRBV18 and TRBJ1-6; D is uncertain. Sequenced material: CD4+ T cells from blood, taken at the 22-month timepoint. The TCR comes from a human patient who received a liver transplant. Some of the T cells might come from the graft donor. The CDR3 sequence: CASSPGVNNSPLHF. The CDR3 DNA is TGTGCCAGCTCACCAGGGGTTAATAATTCACCCCTCCACTTT.